This TCR beta chain was sequenced in a study of identifying expanded T cells in peripheral blood. Collection occurred without any documented infections or immune events in donors. Regarding the study as a whole: Variance in clone template counts between two-week samples significantly increased with total template count across all healthy donors. Over two and four weeks, about 15 and 19 clones changed, versus around 1.3 between replicates.

Using immunoSEQ multiplex PCR, the repertoire was profiled, and TCRdb retains in-frame clones only, with some absent. The table shows some 90,000 clones, with 88% occurring only once. As regards this clone: Its antigen remains unidentified.

CDR1 SGHNT and CDR2 YYREEE come from the germline V gene (reference sequence). V gave up 4 bases and J gave up 2 bases, with 16 bases separating them. The CDR3 sequence is 15 residues long. The origin of this receptor is a person between 18 and 75 years old in good health. Sequenced input: blood. This chain uses TRBV5-4 with TRBJ2-7, with D perhaps assigned TRBD1 or TRBD2 (6 bases each). In DNA, the CDR3 is TGTGCCAGCAGCCTTAATAAGGGGGGTACCTACGAGCAGTACTTC. Its translation: CASSLNKGGTYEQYF.